These 9 T cell receptor beta chains share one sample of origin, sequenced in a study of blood T cell repertoires in COVID-19. Method: immunoSEQ multiplex PCR; TCRdb's copy keeps in-frame clones and lacks some. The data contain approximately 180,000 clones, about 83% of them seen just once; the ten biggest clones take up 18%. The sequenced sample was peripheral blood. All receptors derive from a person aged 65-85 years with COVID-19, enrolled during active disease.

This chain uses TRBV7-8 with TRBJ2-7; 11 nucleotides line up with TRBD2. CDR1 is SGHVS, CDR2 FQNEAQ, per germline. The CDR3 spans 17 residues. Losses at the gene ends were 3 bases for V and 4 bases for J; bases not matched to a gene: 11. CDR3 sequence reads: CASSFSYALAGGYEQYF. CDR3 coding DNA: TGTGCCAGCAGCTTTTCCTACGCCTTAGCGGGAGGGTACGAGCAGTACTTC.

The chain carries TRBV4-1 and TRBJ2-7; 8 bases map to TRBD1. V trimming: 4 bases; J trimming: 0 bases; junction bases outside the gene matches: 2. Germline-derived CDR1 and CDR2 are MGHRA and YSYEKL. This CDR3 spans 14 amino acids. CDR3 loop: CASSRTGSSYEQYF. CDR3 nucleotide sequence: TGCGCCAGCAGCCGGACAGGGAGCTCCTACGAGCAGTACTTC.

CDR3 sequence reads: CASSLVNGNTGELFF. The CDR3 DNA reads TGCGCCAGCAGCTTGGTGAACGGGAACACCGGGGAGCTGTTTTTT. This chain links TRBV5-1 with TRBJ2-2; the D is unclear. The V end was cut by 0 bases, the J end by 1 base, with 7 bases between. The V gene's germline CDR1 is SGHRS and CDR2 YFSETQ. The CDR3 is 15 residues long.

The chain recombines TRBV30 with TRBJ1-4, with D tentatively TRBD1 (5 bases). The CDR3 has 13 residues. Between the trimmed V and J ends, which lost 0 bases and 8 bases, there was a span of 10 bases. From germline, CDR1 is GTSNPN and CDR2 SVGIG (reference sequence). The CDR3 is CAWSVDRTEKLFF. The CDR3, as DNA: TGTGCCTGGAGTGTCGACAGAACGGAAAAACTGTTTTTT.

This clone was counted a single time. This sequence joins TRBV6-5 and TRBJ1-1; 7 bases align to TRBD1. CDR1 and CDR2 (germline): MNHEY, SVGAGI. After removal of 8 bases from V and 2 bases from J, the junction contained 8 bases not matched to a gene. The CDR3 extends over 14 amino acids. CDR3 in DNA: TGTGCCAGCGGACAGGTCGGATTAAACACTGAAGCTTTCTTT. This encodes CASGQVGLNTEAFF.

The chain carries TRBV5-1 and TRBJ2-6; D gene unclear. Per germline, CDR1 SGHRS and CDR2 YFSETQ. V shed 1 base and J shed 0 bases, with 5 bases lying between them. The CDR3 runs 15 residues. The CDR3 spells CASSLSLSGANVLTF. CDR3 bases: TGCGCCAGCAGCTTGTCACTCTCTGGGGCCAACGTCCTGACTTTC.

This clone was found a few times. The genes are TRBV28 and TRBJ2-3; D gene uncertain. The V end was cut by 5 bases, the J end by 0 bases, with 6 bases between. Germline CDR1 reads MDHEN; CDR2 reads SYDVKM. The CDR3 has 13 amino acids. The CDR3 coding sequence is TGTGCCAGCAGTCAAACTAGCACAGATACGCAGTATTTT. It specifies CASSQTSTDTQYF. The full variable domain, with the rest looked up from reference TRBV28 and TRBJ2-3, is DVKVTQSSRYLVKRTGEKVFLECVQDMDHENMFWYRQDPGLGLRLIYFSYDVKMKEKGDIPEGYSVSREKKERFSLILESASTNQTSMYLCASSQTSTDTQYFGPGTRLTVL.

The chain links TRBV4-1 to TRBJ1-5; no reliable D call. The CDR3 length is 16 residues. The ends were cut back, 0 bases at V and 0 bases at J, with 9 bases in the middle. The germline V gene encodes CDR1 MGHRA and CDR2 YSYEKL. CDR3 coding DNA: TGCGCCAGCAGCCAAGATTCCAGTTATAGCAATCAGCCCCAGCATTTT. As protein: CASSQDSSYSNQPQHF.

The CDR3 sequence is CASRAGDDWETQYF. CDR3 sequence (DNA): TGTGCCAGCAGGGCAGGGGATGATTGGGAGACCCAGTACTTC. J is TRBJ2-5 and V is TRBV5-4; possible D gene TRBD1, 6 bases. Germline V gene lookup returns CDR1 SGHNT and CDR2 YYREEE (reference sequence). Deletions cut 5 bases from V and 5 bases from J, with 16 bases between. The CDR3 spans 14 residues.